The 15 T cell receptor beta chains listed next were all sequenced from one sample in a study of T-cell reconstitution after alpha-beta-depleted transplantation in children. A library of TCRbeta sequences, prepared with unique molecular identifiers, was generated. TCRdb itself ran the PCR reads through MiXCR, one entry per CDR3 protein. Here the sample spans just under 250,000 distinct CDR3 sequences, about 25% being singletons. The source was PBMCs, collected before TCRalphabeta/CD19-depleted stem cell transplant. The receptors here all came from a girl aged 2-9 years with Fanconi anemia, due to receive a stem cell transplant.

The sample holds many counts of this clonotype. V and J are TRBV6-1 and TRBJ2-1; a possible D gene is TRBD1 (6 bases). The CDR3 has 15 residues. Germline-derived CDR1 and CDR2 are MNHNS and SASEGT. V lost 5 bases and J lost 7, with 18 bases in between. CDR3 protein: CASSRVMNRVNEQFF. The CDR3 DNA sequence: TGTGCCAGCAGTCGTGTCATGAACAGGGTAAATGAGCAGTTCTTC.

This rearrangement joins TRBV6-4 to TRBJ1-5, with unresolved D. CDR3 size: 15 residues. The ends were cut back, 2 bases at V and 6 bases at J, with 14 bases in the middle. The germline V gene encodes CDR1 MRHNA and CDR2 SNTAGT. This chain's CDR3 is CASSDRTIGGQPQHF. CDR3 DNA sequence: TGTGCCAGCAGTGACCGTACGATTGGCGGTCAGCCCCAGCATTTT.

This clonotype was seen a few times. The chain has TRBV29-1 and TRBJ2-2; no clear D. This CDR3 contains 13 residues. The germline V gene encodes CDR1 SQVTM and CDR2 ANQGSEA. V lost 6 bases and J lost 5, with 13 bases in between. CDR3 in DNA: TGCAGCGTGAAAGTGCGACTGACCGGGGAGCTGTTTTTT. It specifies CSVKVRLTGELFF.

The sample holds many counts of this clonotype. The gene calls are TRBV7-9 and TRBJ1-4, with TRBD1 identical over 10 bases. Trimming at V came to 3 bases and at J to 7 bases, leaving 8 bases not matched to a gene. The germline CDR1 and CDR2 sequences are SEHNR and FQNEAQ (reference sequence). CDR3 length: 16 residues. This chain's CDR3 is CASSLSPGQGTEKLFF. In nucleotides, the CDR3 is TGTGCCAGCAGCTTGTCACCGGGACAGGGGACTGAAAAACTGTTTTTT. Combining the CDR3 with reference TRBV7-9 and TRBJ1-4 gives the whole variable domain DTGVSQNPRHKITKRGQNVTFRCDPISEHNRLYWYRQTLGQGPEFLTYFQNEAQLEKSRLLSDRFSAERPKGSFSTLEIQRTEQGDSAMYLCASSLSPGQGTEKLFFGSGTQLSVL.

The chain carries TRBV20-1 and TRBJ2-1; 10 bases are a match to TRBD2. The CDR3 sequence is 14 residues long. Germline CDR1 DFQATT, CDR2 SNEGSKA (reference sequence). For the CDR3, the DNA is TGCACTAGCCCTGGGACTAGCGCCAACAATGAGCAGTTCTTC. Amino acids: CTSPGTSANNEQFF.

This clonotype was seen many times. This sequence joins TRBV7-2 and TRBJ2-3, with D possibly called TRBD1 or TRBD2 (6 bases each). The CDR3 totals 16 residues. Germline values: CDR1 SGHTA, CDR2 FQGNSA. Trimming left V 0 bases short and J 2 bases short, with 12 bases between. The CDR3 reads CASSLALGGNTDTQYF. The CDR3, as DNA: TGTGCCAGCAGCTTAGCTTTGGGGGGCAACACAGATACGCAGTATTTT.

This clonotype was recorded many times. The chain links TRBV28 to TRBJ2-5; 10 bases are a match to TRBD1. The V and J ends lost 1 base and 5 bases, in that order; junction bases with no gene match: 7. The CDR3 has 16 amino acids. In germline, CDR1 is MDHEN, CDR2 SYDVKM. CDR3 loop: CASSLYSGQGRETQYF. As DNA, the CDR3 is TGTGCCAGCAGTTTATACTCGGGACAGGGGAGGGAGACCCAGTACTTC.

This clonotype was seen ten or more times. The genes are TRBV12-3 or TRBV12-4 and TRBJ2-7; 15 bases are shared with TRBD2. CDR3 length equals 18 residues. V lost 1 base to trimming and J lost 3 bases; unmatched junction nucleotides: 7. The CDR3 sequence is CASSLGSGLAGGNYEQYF. DNA of the CDR3: TGTGCCAGCAGTTTAGGATCGGGACTAGCGGGAGGTAACTACGAGCAGTACTTC.

This clonotype was recorded at least ten times. V usage is TRBV6-5 and J usage is TRBJ1-2; possible D gene TRBD1, 6 bases. V lost 2 bases and J lost 4, with 14 bases in between. The CDR3 totals 15 residues. Germline V gene lookup returns CDR1 MNHEY and CDR2 SVGAGI. The DNA for the CDR3 is TGTGCCAGCAGTTACCGCAGGGGTGGAAGCTATGGCTACACCTTC. Its protein is CASSYRRGGSYGYTF.

The gene calls are TRBV20-1 and TRBJ2-3; TRBD2 agrees at 14 bases. This CDR3 has 16 residues. Per germline, CDR1 DFQATT and CDR2 SNEGSKA (reference sequence). The J segment lost 3 bases and the V segment lost 1 base, leaving 3 bases of the junction unmatched. In DNA, the CDR3 is TGCAGTGCTAGAGGCGGGACTAGCGGGAGAACAGATACGCAGTATTTT. Residues: CSARGGTSGRTDTQYF.

The rearrangement joins TRBV18 to TRBJ2-7, with 9 bases matching TRBD1. CDR1 and CDR2 (germline): KGHSH, LQKENI. With V trimmed by 3 bases and J by 2 bases, 5 bases remained unmatched. The CDR3 consists of 15 residues. CDR3 in DNA: TGTGCCAGCTCACCGGGACAGGGACTGGCCTACGAGCAGTACTTC. Amino acid sequence: CASSPGQGLAYEQYF.

This clonotype was detected many times. V gene TRBV12-3 or TRBV12-4 combines with J gene TRBJ2-5; tentatively, D is TRBD1 or TRBD2 (5 bases each). The CDR3 has 15 amino acids. V lost 3 bases to trimming and J lost 4 bases, with 15 bases between them. The chain's CDR3 is CASSLAWGLLETQYF. The CDR3 coding sequence is TGTGCCAGCAGTTTGGCCTGGGGGTTACTAGAGACCCAGTACTTC.

This clonotype was detected many times. The chain is built from TRBV7-2 and TRBJ2-3; no clear D. Germline-derived CDR1 and CDR2 are SGHTA and FQGNSA. Trimming left V 5 bases short and J 2 bases short, with 11 bases between. CDR3 length: 14 residues. CDR3 nucleotide sequence: TGTGCCAGCAGCCAACGGGTTTTCACAGATACGCAGTATTTT. Translated: CASSQRVFTDTQYF.

The V gene is TRBV2, the J gene TRBJ2-3, with D perhaps matching TRBD1 (5 bases). V was clipped by 2 bases and J by 3 bases, with 9 bases between them. CDR1 is SNHLY, CDR2 FYNNEI, per germline. The CDR3 length is 14 residues. As DNA, the CDR3 is TGTGCCAGCAGTGAAACCACAGGAACAGATACGCAGTATTTT. This encodes CASSETTGTDTQYF.

The J gene is TRBJ2-1, the V gene TRBV28, with TRBD2 identical over 9 bases. The germline V gene encodes CDR1 MDHEN and CDR2 SYDVKM. The CDR3 loop spans 14 amino acids. J gave up 5 bases and V 5 bases, and 4 bases lay outside the gene matches. The CDR3 sequence is CASSTSGLDNEQFF. As DNA, the CDR3 is TGTGCCAGCAGTACTAGCGGGTTGGACAATGAGCAGTTCTTC.